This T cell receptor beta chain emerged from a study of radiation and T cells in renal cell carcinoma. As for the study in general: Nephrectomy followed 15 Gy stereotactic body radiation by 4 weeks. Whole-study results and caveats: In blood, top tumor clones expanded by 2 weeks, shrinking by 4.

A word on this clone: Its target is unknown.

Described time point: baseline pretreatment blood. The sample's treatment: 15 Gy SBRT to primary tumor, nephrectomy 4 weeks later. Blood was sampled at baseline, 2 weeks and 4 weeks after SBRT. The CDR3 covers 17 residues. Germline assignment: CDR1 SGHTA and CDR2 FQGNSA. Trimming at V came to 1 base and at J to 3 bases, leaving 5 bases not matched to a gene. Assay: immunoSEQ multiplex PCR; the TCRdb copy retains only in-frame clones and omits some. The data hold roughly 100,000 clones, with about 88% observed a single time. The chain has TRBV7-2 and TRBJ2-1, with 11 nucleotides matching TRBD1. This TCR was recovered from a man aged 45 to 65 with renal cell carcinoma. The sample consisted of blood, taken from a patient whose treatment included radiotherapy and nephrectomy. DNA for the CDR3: TGTGCCAGCAGCTTAGACCCTGGGACAGGGGGCTACAATGAGCAGTTCTTC. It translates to CASSLDPGTGGYNEQFF.